This TCR beta chain emerged from a study of T cell responses to AZD1222 COVID-19 vaccine. With respect to this clone: Its cognate antigen is unknown.

Data came from immunoSEQ multiplex PCR; TCRdb stores just in-frame clones and leaves some out. The sample gives 240,000 or so clones, just over 90% of which show up once; 0.5% to 0.7% is in the top ten. Study-wide results and limits: Clonal diversity was possibly underestimated, and white British individuals and females predominated among donors.

Sequences were derived from peripheral blood, sampled on day 0 of AZD1222 vaccination. This TCR derives from an adult in good health.

The CDR3 loop is CASSTAGDYEQYF. The DNA of the CDR3 is TGTGCCAGCAGCACGGCCGGCGACTACGAGCAGTACTTC. The chain has TRBV6-1 and TRBJ2-7; D not certain. The V gene's germline CDR1 is MNHNS and CDR2 SASEGT. V shed 6 bases and J shed 3 bases, with 12 bases lying between them. The CDR3 has 13 residues.